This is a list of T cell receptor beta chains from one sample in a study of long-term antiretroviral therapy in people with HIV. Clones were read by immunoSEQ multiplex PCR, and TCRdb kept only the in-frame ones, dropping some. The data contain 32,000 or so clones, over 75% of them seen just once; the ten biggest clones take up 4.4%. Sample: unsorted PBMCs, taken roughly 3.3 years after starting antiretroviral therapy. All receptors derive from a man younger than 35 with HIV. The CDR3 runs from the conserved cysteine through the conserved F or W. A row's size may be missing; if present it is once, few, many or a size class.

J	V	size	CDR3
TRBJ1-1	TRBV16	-	CASSQSTGGTEAFF
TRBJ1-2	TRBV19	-	CASSWDRGNYGYTF
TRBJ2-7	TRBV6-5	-	CASSYRLAGNYEQYF
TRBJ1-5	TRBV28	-	CASSPPGQGARGNQPQHF
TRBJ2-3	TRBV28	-	CASSSGRGADADTQYF
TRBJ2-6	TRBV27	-	CASSFLISGANVLTF
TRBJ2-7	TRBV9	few	CASSVASQSYEQYF
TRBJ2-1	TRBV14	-	CASSQAIRGSKFF
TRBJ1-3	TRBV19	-	CASSRSGVRSGNTIYF
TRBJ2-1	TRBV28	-	CASSLEALAGDNEQFF
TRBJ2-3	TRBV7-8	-	CASSLELAGTDTQYF
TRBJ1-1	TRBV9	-	CASSLGANTEAFF
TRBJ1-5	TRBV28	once	CASSIQGQGNQPQHF
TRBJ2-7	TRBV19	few	CASSIAGQGFYEQYF
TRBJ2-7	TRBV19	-	CASSPEDMPTGEQYF
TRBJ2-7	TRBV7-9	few	CASSSQGDFYEQYF
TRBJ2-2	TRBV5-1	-	CASSLAAGTTGELFF
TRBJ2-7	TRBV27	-	CASSLSPLRDSGGYEQYF
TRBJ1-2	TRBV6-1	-	CASSEATPGQGDYGYTF
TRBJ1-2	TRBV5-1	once	CASSFYRTGANYGYTF
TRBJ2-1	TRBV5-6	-	CASSLQHEQFF
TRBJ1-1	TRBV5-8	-	CASSLAGMNTEAFF
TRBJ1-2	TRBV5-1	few	CASSSAGEGNGYTF
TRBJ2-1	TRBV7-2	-	CASSLGYYNEQFF
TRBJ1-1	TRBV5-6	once	CASSLARDWDLGTEAFF
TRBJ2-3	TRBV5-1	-	CASSFQGQDADTQYF
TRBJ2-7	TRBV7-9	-	CASSFGGVDEQYF
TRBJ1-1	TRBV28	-	CASNRGATEAFF
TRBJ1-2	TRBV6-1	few	CASSELASAGIRGYTF
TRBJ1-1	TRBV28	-	CASSLLSEKAFF
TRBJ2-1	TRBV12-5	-	CASGLDRDSLGQFF
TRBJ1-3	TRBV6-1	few	CASSEQTGTGNTIYF
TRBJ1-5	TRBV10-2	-	CASSDWQTQNSNQPQHF
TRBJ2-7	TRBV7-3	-	CASSPRKSERVPYEQYF
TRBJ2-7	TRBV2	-	CASRRWANEQYF
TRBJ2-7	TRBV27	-	CASSFSPGLGLEEQYF
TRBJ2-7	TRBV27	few	CASSSAQGKQRYEQYF
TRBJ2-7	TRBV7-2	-	CASSLWGKKNEQYF
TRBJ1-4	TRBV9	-	CASSVEAGATNEKLFF
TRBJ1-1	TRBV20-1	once	CSATRVGEAFF
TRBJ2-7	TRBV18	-	CASSPDRGFGEQYF
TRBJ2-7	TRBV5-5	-	CASSGELARTYEQYF
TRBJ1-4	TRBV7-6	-	CASSLQGGTEEKLFF
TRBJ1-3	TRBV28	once	CASSETVSGNTIYF
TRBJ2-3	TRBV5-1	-	CASSQGVTDTQYF
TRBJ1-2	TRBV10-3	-	CAISEGQFDGYTF
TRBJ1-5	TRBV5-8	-	CASSAYVGQDRYQPQHF
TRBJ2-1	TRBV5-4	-	CASSAGDSNEQFF
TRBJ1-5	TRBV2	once	CASSASGRPSNQPQHF
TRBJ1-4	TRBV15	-	CATSRDQRVEKLFF
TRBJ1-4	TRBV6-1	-	CASSDPGQGWEKLFF
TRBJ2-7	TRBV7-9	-	CASSPRITSSYEQYF
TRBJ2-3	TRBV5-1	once	CASSLARAARDTQYF
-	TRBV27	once	CASSFGTYYEQYF
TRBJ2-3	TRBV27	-	CASRGPAGTSTDTQYF
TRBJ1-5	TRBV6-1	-	CASSWTESNQPQHF
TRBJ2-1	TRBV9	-	CASSVGGQGVVDEQFF